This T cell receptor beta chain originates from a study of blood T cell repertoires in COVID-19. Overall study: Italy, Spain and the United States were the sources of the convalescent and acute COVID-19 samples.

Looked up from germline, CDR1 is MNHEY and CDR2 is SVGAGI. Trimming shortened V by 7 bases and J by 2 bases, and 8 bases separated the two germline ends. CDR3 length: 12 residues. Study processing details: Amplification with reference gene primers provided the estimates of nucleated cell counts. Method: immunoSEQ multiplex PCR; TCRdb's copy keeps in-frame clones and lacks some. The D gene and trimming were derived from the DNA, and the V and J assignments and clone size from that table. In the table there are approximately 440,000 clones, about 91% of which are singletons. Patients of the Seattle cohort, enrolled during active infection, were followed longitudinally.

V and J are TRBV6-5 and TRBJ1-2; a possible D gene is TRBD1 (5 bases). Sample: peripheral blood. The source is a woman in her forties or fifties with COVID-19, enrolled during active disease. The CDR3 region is CASKRQNYGYTF. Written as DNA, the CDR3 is TGTGCCAGCAAGAGACAGAACTATGGCTACACCTTC.